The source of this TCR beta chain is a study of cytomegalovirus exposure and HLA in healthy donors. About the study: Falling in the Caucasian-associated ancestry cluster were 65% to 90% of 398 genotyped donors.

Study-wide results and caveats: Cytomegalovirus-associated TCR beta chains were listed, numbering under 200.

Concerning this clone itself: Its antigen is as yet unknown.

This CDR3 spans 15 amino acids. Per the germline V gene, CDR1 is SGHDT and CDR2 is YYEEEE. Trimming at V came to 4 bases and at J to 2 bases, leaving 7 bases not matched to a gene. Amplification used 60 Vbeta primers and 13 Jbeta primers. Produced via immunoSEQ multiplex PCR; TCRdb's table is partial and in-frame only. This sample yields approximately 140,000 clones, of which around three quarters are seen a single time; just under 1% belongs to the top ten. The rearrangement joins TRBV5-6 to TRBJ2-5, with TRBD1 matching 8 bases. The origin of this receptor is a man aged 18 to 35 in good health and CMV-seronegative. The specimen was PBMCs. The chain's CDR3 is CASSAGRQGQETQYF. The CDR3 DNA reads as TGTGCCAGCAGCGCGGGGCGACAGGGGCAAGAGACCCAGTACTTC.